Sequencing of this T cell receptor beta chain was carried out in a study of OX40 agonist ivuxolimab in advanced cancers. Study-level points and caveats: People who partly responded at 0.1-3.0 mg/kg had some of the least clonal expansion seen. Antigen specificity was not determined for the expanded peripheral T cells.

Libraries were prepared by immunoSEQ multiplex PCR; TCRdb keeps only in-frame clonotypes and omits some of them. The table includes roughly 87,000 clones, approximately 90% detected once. Per germline, CDR1 SGHVS and CDR2 FNYEAQ. V was shortened by 2 bases and J by 7 bases, with 14 bases between the two germline ends. This CDR3 region has 15 residues. Worth noting for this clone: The antigen is not known.

This receptor was taken from an adult with an advanced solid tumor such as melanoma, head and neck, liver or kidney cancer. The sequences come from CD4+ or CD8+ T cells sorted from blood, collected in a trial of the OX40 agonist ivuxolimab. The chain recombines TRBV7-6 with TRBJ1-4, with D possibly matching TRBD1 (6 bases). The CDR3 DNA is TGTGCCAGCAGCTTAAATGGGGGGGCGGCTGAAAAACTGTTTTTT. Encoded protein: CASSLNGGAAEKLFF. The whole variable domain, remainder taken from reference TRBV7-6 and TRBJ1-4, is GAGVSQSPRYKVTKRGQDVALRCDPISGHVSLYWYRQALGQGPEFLTYFNYEAQQDKSGLPNDRFSAERPEGSISTLTIQRTEQRDSAMYRCASSLNGGAAEKLFFGSGTQLSVL.